This TCR beta chain was profiled in a study of cytomegalovirus exposure and HLA in healthy donors. Overall study results and limits: Trimming of TCR beta V- and J-genes showed a link, identified in a later analysis, to a missense DCLRE1C variant.

This clone was observed once. Its antigen is currently unknown. Germline V lookup: CDR1 SGHVS, CDR2 FQNEAQ. This CDR3 region has 15 residues. V lost 6 bases and J lost 5, with 17 bases in between. In the PCR, 60 Vbeta and 13 Jbeta primers were used. The protocol was immunoSEQ multiplex PCR, while the TCRdb copy is restricted to in-frame clones and leaves out a portion. This sample has approximately 85,000 clones, with about 82% found just once. This TCR came from a man in his thirties or forties in good health and CMV-seronegative. Sample: PBMCs. This rearrangement joins TRBV7-8 to TRBJ2-1; possibly TRBD1 for D (5 bases). The chain's CDR3 is CASRGRLVTDNEQFF. The DNA of the CDR3 is TGTGCCAGCAGGGGGCGTCTCGTCACGGACAATGAGCAGTTCTTC.